The 21 T cell receptor beta chains listed next were all sequenced from one sample in a study of radiotherapy plus CTLA-4 blockade in lung cancer. TCRdb's copy holds only in-frame clones and misses some; the assay was immunoSEQ multiplex PCR. The sample carries more than 95,000 clones, roughly 74% recorded once. The sample consisted of peripheral blood, taken from a patient treated with radiotherapy plus ipilimumab. These TCRs come from a human donor with non-small cell lung cancer who had a partial response to radiotherapy plus ipilimumab.

The sample holds a few counts of this clone. This chain links TRBV6-1 with TRBJ2-7; 7 bases align to TRBD1. CDR1 is MNHNS and CDR2 is SASEGT in the germline V gene. The CDR3 extends over 14 amino acids. With V trimmed by 1 base and J by 3 bases, 3 bases remained unmatched. Written as DNA, the CDR3 is TGTGCCAGCAGTGAAGGACAGGGTTACTACGAGCAGTACTTC. Its translation: CASSEGQGYYEQYF.

The chain couples TRBV7-2 to TRBJ1-2, with 10 bases fitting TRBD1. From germline, CDR1 is SGHTA and CDR2 FQGNSA. CDR3 size: 13 residues. The J segment lost 7 bases and the V segment lost 5 bases, leaving 4 bases of the junction unmatched. The CDR3 here is CASSPRDRGGYTF. For the CDR3, the DNA is TGTGCCAGCAGCCCCCGGGACAGGGGTGGCTACACCTTC.

The genes are TRBV6-5 and TRBJ1-2; 11 nucleotides line up with TRBD1. Germline values: CDR1 MNHEY, CDR2 SVGAGI. Germline trimming cut 7 bases from V and 7 bases from J; bases unmatched to any gene: 11. CDR3 length equals 15 residues. This CDR3 reads CASIITPGQGGGYTF. The CDR3 bases are TGTGCCAGCATCATAACTCCGGGACAGGGGGGTGGCTACACCTTC.

This chain connects TRBV6-5 to TRBJ2-7; D is perhaps TRBD1 (6 bases). The CDR3 loop spans 13 amino acids. Per germline, CDR1 MNHEY and CDR2 SVGAGI. V lost 6 bases and J lost 1, with 10 bases in between. The CDR3 is CASRQGASYEQYV. The CDR3 DNA is TGTGCCAGCAGACAGGGAGCATCCTACGAGCAGTACGTC.

V gene TRBV5-5 combines with J gene TRBJ2-7; D gene uncertain. Germline lookup yields CDR1 SGHKS and CDR2 YYEKEE (reference sequence). V gave up 2 bases and J gave up 2 bases, with 14 bases separating them. CDR3 length equals 15 residues. CDR3 amino acids: CASSLRSPGAYEQYV. The DNA for the CDR3 is TGTGCCAGCAGCTTAAGGTCGCCGGGTGCCTACGAGCAGTACGTC.

This clone came up a few times. The rearrangement joins TRBV19 to TRBJ1-3, with a weak D call TRBD1 (5 bases). V was cut by 7 bases and J by 2 bases, with 12 bases left in between. Germline V CDR1 and CDR2: LNHDA, SQIVND (reference sequence). This CDR3 is built from 14 residues. Here the CDR3 DNA reads TGTGCCAGTAATCCGGGGACTGCTGGAAACACCATATATTTT. Translation gives CASNPGTAGNTIYF.

DNA for the CDR3: TGTGCCAGCAGCCAAGGAAGGGAACTAGCGGGAGAAGGAGATACGCAGTATTTT. As protein: CASSQGRELAGEGDTQYF. The rearrangement joins TRBV4-2 to TRBJ2-3; 11 nucleotides line up with TRBD2. Germline loops: CDR1 LGHNA, CDR2 YNFKEQ. The J segment lost 5 bases and the V segment lost 1 base, leaving 11 bases of the junction unmatched. The CDR3 covers 18 residues.

The CDR3 region is CAWNLNSNTEAFF. As DNA, the CDR3 is TGTGCCTGGAATTTGAACAGTAACACTGAAGCTTTCTTT. V gene TRBV30 combines with J gene TRBJ1-1; no clear D. Trimming took 4 bases from V and 2 from J, leaving 11 bases between them. The CDR3 is made up of 13 amino acids. Germline assignment: CDR1 GTSNPN and CDR2 SVGIG (reference sequence).

The chain recombines TRBV2 with TRBJ1-2; no definite D call. In germline, CDR1 is SNHLY, CDR2 FYNNEI. V lost 2 bases to trimming and J lost 2 bases, with 6 bases between them. The CDR3 length is 13 residues. As DNA, the CDR3 is TGTGCCAGCAGTGAAACAGAGAACTATGGCTACACCTTC. Protein sequence: CASSETENYGYTF.

CDR3 nucleotide sequence: TGTGCCTGGAGTGTACGGTCACAGGGGGTTTGGTATGGCTACACCTTC. Residues: CAWSVRSQGVWYGYTF. The V call is TRBV30, the J call TRBJ1-2; 8 bases align to TRBD1. V lost 0 bases to trimming and J lost 5 bases; unmatched junction nucleotides: 11. CDR3 length: 16 amino acids. CDR1 GTSNPN and CDR2 SVGIG come from the germline V gene (reference sequence). Full variable domain (remainder filled in from reference TRBV30 and TRBJ1-2): SQTIHQWPATLVQPVGSPLSLECTVEGTSNPNLYWYRQAAGRGLQLLFYSVGIGQISSEVPQNLSASRPQDRQFILSSKKLLLSDSGFYLCAWSVRSQGVWYGYTFGSGTRLTVV.

This chain joins TRBV6-5 and TRBJ1-2, with a tentative D call TRBD1 (6 bases). Between the trimmed V and J ends, which lost 6 bases and 3 bases, there was a span of 11 bases. The germline V gene encodes CDR1 MNHEY and CDR2 SVGAGI. This CDR3 is built from 13 residues. For the CDR3, the DNA is TGTGCCAGCAGAACCGGGACATACTATGGCTACACCTTC. It encodes CASRTGTYYGYTF.

This clone is a singleton in its sample. The CDR3 protein is CSVDRDRDPSGNTIYF. The CDR3 bases are TGCAGCGTTGATCGGGACAGGGACCCTTCTGGAAACACCATATATTTT. V is TRBV29-1 and J is TRBJ1-3; 9 positions match TRBD1. Germline V gene data show CDR1 as SQVTM and CDR2 as ANQGSEA. Losses at the gene ends were 3 bases for V and 1 base for J; bases not matched to a gene: 7. The CDR3 runs to 16 residues.

V gene TRBV6-1 combines with J gene TRBJ2-7, with D possibly TRBD1 on 5 matching bases. Looked up from germline, CDR1 is MNHNS and CDR2 is SASEGT. V dropped 4 bases and J dropped 2 bases, with 15 bases sitting between them. The CDR3 totals 15 residues. Here the CDR3 DNA reads TGTGCCAGCAGTGCTATAACCGACAGTCCCTACGAGCAGTACTTC. Amino acid sequence: CASSAITDSPYEQYF.

The V and J genes are TRBV10-2 and TRBJ2-7, with D possibly being TRBD1 (5 bases). V lost 3 bases and J 5 bases, leaving 11 bases between the germline ends. CDR3 size: 13 residues. CDR1 WSHSY and CDR2 SAAADI come from the germline V gene. The CDR3 loop reads CASSDRVGDEQYF. The DNA of the CDR3 is TGCGCCAGCAGTGATCGAGTAGGGGACGAGCAGTACTTC.

The V gene is TRBV10-3, the J gene TRBJ1-5; D unclear. Germline CDR1 reads ENHRY; CDR2 reads SYGVKD. The CDR3 sequence is 15 residues long. Trimming stripped 6 bases from V and 0 bases from J, with 12 bases between. As DNA, the CDR3 is TGTGCCATCAGGGGGAGCCCGGATAGCAATCAGCCCCAGCATTTT. This encodes CAIRGSPDSNQPQHF.

The chain employs TRBV7-9 and TRBJ2-3; 13 nucleotides agree with TRBD2. The CDR3 extends over 15 amino acids. Germline CDR1 and CDR2: SEHNR and FQNEAQ (reference sequence). Trimming removed 0 bases from V and 6 bases from J; junction bases left unmatched: 0. For the CDR3, the DNA is TGTGCCAGCAGCTTAGCGACTAGCGGGAGGGATACGCAGTATTTT. Its protein product is CASSLATSGRDTQYF.

J is TRBJ2-3 and V is TRBV15; 7 positions match TRBD2. With V trimmed by 4 bases and J by 4 bases, 8 bases remained unmatched. Germline V gene sequence: CDR1 LNHNV, CDR2 YYDKDF (reference sequence). The CDR3 is made up of 15 amino acids. This chain's CDR3 is CATSKGGSGSDTQYF. In DNA form, the CDR3 reads TGTGCCACCAGCAAGGGCGGGAGCGGATCAGATACGCAGTATTTT.

This clone was recorded a few times. The rearrangement uses TRBV19 and TRBJ2-7, with 7 nucleotides matching TRBD1. The germline V gene has CDR1 LNHDA and CDR2 SQIVND (reference sequence). CDR3 length: 15 amino acids. Trimming removed 2 bases from V and 2 bases from J; junction bases left unmatched: 6. In DNA form, the CDR3 reads TGTGCCAGTAGTATAAGGTGGACAGGAGCCTACGAGCAGTACTTC. It encodes CASSIRWTGAYEQYF.

The rearrangement uses TRBV7-9 and TRBJ1-2; 7 bases are shared with TRBD1. This CDR3 has 14 amino acids. The J segment lost 8 bases and the V segment lost 0 bases, leaving 6 bases of the junction unmatched. Germline V gene data show CDR1 as SEHNR and CDR2 as FQNEAQ (reference sequence). The chain's CDR3 is CASSLAEGAWGYTF. Here the CDR3 DNA reads TGTGCCAGCAGCTTAGCGGAGGGGGCTTGGGGCTACACCTTC.

The chain employs TRBV4-3 and TRBJ2-3; 11 nucleotides align to TRBD2. Germline assignment: CDR1 LGHNA and CDR2 YSLEER. The V and J ends lost 1 base and 1 base, in that order; junction bases with no gene match: 7. The CDR3 contains 18 residues. The CDR3 coding sequence is TGCGCCAGCAGCCAAGGTCCCTTACTAGCGGGGGGCACAGATACGCAGTATTTT. This sequence encodes CASSQGPLLAGGTDTQYF.

V and J are TRBV30 and TRBJ1-6; perhaps TRBD1 as D (5 bases). Trimming left V 6 bases short and J 9 bases short, with 18 bases between. Germline V lookup: CDR1 GTSNPN, CDR2 SVGIG (reference sequence). CDR3 length equals 14 residues. CDR3 amino acids: CACQSGRVGSPLHF. The CDR3, as DNA: TGTGCCTGTCAGTCGGGCAGGGTGGGTTCACCCCTCCACTTT.